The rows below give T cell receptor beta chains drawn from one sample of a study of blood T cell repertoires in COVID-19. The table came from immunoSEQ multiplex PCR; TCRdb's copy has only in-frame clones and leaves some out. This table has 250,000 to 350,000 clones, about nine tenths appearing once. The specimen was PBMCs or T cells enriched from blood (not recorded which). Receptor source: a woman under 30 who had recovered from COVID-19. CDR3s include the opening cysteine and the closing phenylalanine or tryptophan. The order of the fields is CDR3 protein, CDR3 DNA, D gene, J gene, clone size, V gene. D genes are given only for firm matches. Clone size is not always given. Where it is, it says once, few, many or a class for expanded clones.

CDR3aa: CSVEDGTGGNEKLFF; CDR3nt: TGCAGCGTTGAAGATGGGACAGGGGGGAATGAAAAACTGTTTTTT; d_gene: TRBD1; j_gene: TRBJ1-4; abundance: -; v_gene: TRBV29-1
CDR3aa: CASGSGVYGPQHF; CDR3nt: TGTGCCAGCGGCTCAGGGGTTTACGGGCCCCAGCATTTT; d_gene: -; j_gene: TRBJ1-5; abundance: -; v_gene: TRBV4-2
CDR3aa: CASSPSGWMRSEAFF; CDR3nt: TGTGCCAGCAGTCCCTCAGGGTGGATGCGCTCTGAAGCTTTCTTT; d_gene: -; j_gene: TRBJ1-1; abundance: -; v_gene: TRBV6-5
CDR3aa: CASSSPAGVTEQFF; CDR3nt: TGTGCCAGCAGCTCACCGGCGGGAGTCACGGAGCAGTTCTTC; d_gene: TRBD2; j_gene: TRBJ2-1; abundance: -; v_gene: TRBV7-9
CDR3aa: CASRGGGEDTEAFF; CDR3nt: TGTGCCAGCAGGGGAGGAGGGGAGGACACTGAAGCTTTCTTT; d_gene: -; j_gene: TRBJ1-1; abundance: -; v_gene: TRBV28
CDR3aa: CASSLSGLAVYEQYF; CDR3nt: TGTGCCAGCAGTCTCTCGGGACTAGCGGTTTACGAGCAGTACTTC; d_gene: TRBD2; j_gene: TRBJ2-7; abundance: -; v_gene: TRBV27
CDR3aa: CASSNPGGGRLSYEQYF; CDR3nt: TGTGCCAGCAGTAACCCCGGGGGGGGACGCCTCTCCTACGAGCAGTACTTC; d_gene: TRBD2; j_gene: TRBJ2-7; abundance: -; v_gene: TRBV28
CDR3aa: CASSPGTSGRGRGNEQFF; CDR3nt: TGCGCCAGCAGCCCCGGGACTAGCGGGAGAGGGAGGGGCAATGAGCAGTTCTTC; d_gene: TRBD2; j_gene: TRBJ2-1; abundance: -; v_gene: TRBV5-1
CDR3aa: CASRVPLRRRVDGYTF; CDR3nt: TGTGCCAGCAGGGTTCCTCTACGGCGGAGGGTGGATGGCTACACCTTC; d_gene: -; j_gene: TRBJ1-2; abundance: -; v_gene: TRBV28
CDR3aa: CASSPGALREQFF; CDR3nt: TGTGCCAGCAGCCCAGGGGCCTTACGGGAGCAGTTCTTC; d_gene: -; j_gene: TRBJ2-1; abundance: -; v_gene: TRBV7-2
CDR3aa: CASSPGTGVSNYGYTF; CDR3nt: TGTGCCAGCTCACCAGGGACAGGGGTCTCTAACTATGGCTACACCTTC; d_gene: TRBD1; j_gene: TRBJ1-2; abundance: -; v_gene: TRBV18
CDR3aa: CASSSERGGNNEQFF; CDR3nt: TGTGCCAGCAGCTCCGAGCGGGGGGGGAACAATGAGCAGTTCTTC; d_gene: TRBD2; j_gene: TRBJ2-1; abundance: -; v_gene: TRBV11-3
CDR3aa: CASSLSPGVPSGNTIYF; CDR3nt: TGTGCCAGTAGTCTCTCTCCCGGGGTCCCCTCTGGAAACACCATATATTTT; d_gene: -; j_gene: TRBJ1-3; abundance: -; v_gene: TRBV19
CDR3aa: CASSTPGLWNTEAFF; CDR3nt: TGTGCCAGTAGTACTCCGGGACTTTGGAACACTGAAGCTTTCTTT; d_gene: -; j_gene: TRBJ1-1; abundance: -; v_gene: TRBV19
CDR3aa: CANRDSYNSPLHF; CDR3nt: TGTGCGAACCGGGACTCCTATAATTCACCCCTCCACTTT; d_gene: -; j_gene: TRBJ1-6; abundance: -; v_gene: TRBV30
CDR3aa: CASSDVRVFTNEKLFF; CDR3nt: TGTGCCAGCAGTGACGTCAGGGTCTTCACTAATGAAAAACTGTTTTTT; d_gene: -; j_gene: TRBJ1-4; abundance: -; v_gene: TRBV25-1
CDR3aa: CASRTHGASYNYGYTF; CDR3nt: TGTGCCAGCAGAACCCATGGGGCAAGTTATAACTATGGCTACACCTTC; d_gene: -; j_gene: TRBJ1-2; abundance: -; v_gene: TRBV5-4
CDR3aa: CASSHWGTPGNTIYF; CDR3nt: TGTGCCAGCAGCCATTGGGGGACTCCTGGAAACACCATATATTTT; d_gene: -; j_gene: TRBJ1-3; abundance: -; v_gene: TRBV3-1/TRBV3-2
CDR3aa: CAISEGGLGNQPQHF; CDR3nt: TGTGCCATCAGTGAAGGAGGCTTGGGCAATCAGCCCCAGCATTTT; d_gene: -; j_gene: TRBJ1-5; abundance: -; v_gene: TRBV10-3
CDR3aa: CASSFLSLAGDPYWQYF; CDR3nt: TGTGCCAGCAGTTTTCTCTCACTAGCGGGGGACCCTTACTGGCAGTACTTC; d_gene: TRBD2; j_gene: TRBJ2-7; abundance: -; v_gene: TRBV28
CDR3aa: CASSVGVGRPGYTF; CDR3nt: TGTGCCAGCAGCGTAGGTGTAGGGAGACCTGGCTACACCTTC; d_gene: -; j_gene: TRBJ1-2; abundance: -; v_gene: TRBV9
CDR3aa: CASSLGEREGYEQYF; CDR3nt: TGTGCCAGCAGCTTAGGCGAGCGGGAGGGTTACGAGCAGTACTTC; d_gene: TRBD2; j_gene: TRBJ2-7; abundance: -; v_gene: TRBV11-2
CDR3aa: CASSVLAGPTDTQYF; CDR3nt: TGTGCCAGCAGTGTTTTGGCAGGGCCCACAGATACGCAGTATTTT; d_gene: -; j_gene: TRBJ2-3; abundance: -; v_gene: TRBV25-1
CDR3aa: CASSFSTAGEETQYF; CDR3nt: TGTGCCAGCAGCTTTAGCACGGCGGGAGAGGAGACCCAGTACTTC; d_gene: TRBD2; j_gene: TRBJ2-5; abundance: -; v_gene: TRBV5-4
CDR3aa: CASRPDGQGASTEAFF; CDR3nt: TGTGCCAGCAGACCCGACGGACAGGGGGCAAGCACTGAAGCTTTCTTT; d_gene: TRBD1; j_gene: TRBJ1-1; abundance: -; v_gene: TRBV27
CDR3aa: CASSPPAGNTIYF; CDR3nt: TGTGCCAGCAGCCCGCCGGCTGGAAACACCATATATTTT; d_gene: -; j_gene: TRBJ1-3; abundance: once; v_gene: TRBV9
CDR3aa: CASSLMLEGTRSGANVLTF; CDR3nt: TGTGCCAGCAGTTTAATGTTAGAGGGCACCCGCTCTGGGGCCAACGTCCTGACTTTC; d_gene: -; j_gene: TRBJ2-6; abundance: -; v_gene: TRBV27
CDR3aa: CASRGTGGYYGYTF; CDR3nt: TGTGCCAGCAGGGGGACAGGGGGGTACTATGGCTACACCTTC; d_gene: TRBD1; j_gene: TRBJ1-2; abundance: -; v_gene: TRBV6-5
CDR3aa: CASRVRGRGPSNTEAFF; CDR3nt: TGCGCCAGCCGCGTTAGAGGGAGGGGCCCATCGAACACTGAAGCTTTCTTT; d_gene: -; j_gene: TRBJ1-1; abundance: -; v_gene: TRBV5-1
CDR3aa: CASSDRAGDEQYF; CDR3nt: TGTGCCAGCAGTGACCGCGCAGGGGATGAGCAGTACTTC; d_gene: -; j_gene: TRBJ2-7; abundance: -; v_gene: TRBV6-4
CDR3aa: CASRGFQSGDTDTQYF; CDR3nt: TGTGCCAGTAGGGGGTTTCAGAGCGGGGACACAGATACGCAGTATTTT; d_gene: TRBD2; j_gene: TRBJ2-3; abundance: -; v_gene: TRBV19
CDR3aa: CASSLARGGGAQTQYF; CDR3nt: TGCGCCAGCAGCTTGGCCCGGGGCGGGGGGGCTCAGACCCAGTACTTC; d_gene: TRBD2; j_gene: TRBJ2-5; abundance: -; v_gene: TRBV5-1
CDR3aa: CASSSQGGEANVLTF; CDR3nt: TGCGCCAGCAGCTCTCAGGGCGGGGAGGCCAACGTCCTGACTTTC; d_gene: -; j_gene: TRBJ2-6; abundance: few; v_gene: TRBV5-1
CDR3aa: CASSDEAGYSPLHF; CDR3nt: TGTGCCAGCAGTGATGAGGCAGGGTATTCACCCCTCCACTTT; d_gene: -; j_gene: TRBJ1-6; abundance: -; v_gene: TRBV2
CDR3aa: CASSLMGSTDTQYF; CDR3nt: TGTGCCAGCAGCTTAATGGGCAGCACAGATACGCAGTATTTT; d_gene: -; j_gene: TRBJ2-3; abundance: once; v_gene: TRBV7-3